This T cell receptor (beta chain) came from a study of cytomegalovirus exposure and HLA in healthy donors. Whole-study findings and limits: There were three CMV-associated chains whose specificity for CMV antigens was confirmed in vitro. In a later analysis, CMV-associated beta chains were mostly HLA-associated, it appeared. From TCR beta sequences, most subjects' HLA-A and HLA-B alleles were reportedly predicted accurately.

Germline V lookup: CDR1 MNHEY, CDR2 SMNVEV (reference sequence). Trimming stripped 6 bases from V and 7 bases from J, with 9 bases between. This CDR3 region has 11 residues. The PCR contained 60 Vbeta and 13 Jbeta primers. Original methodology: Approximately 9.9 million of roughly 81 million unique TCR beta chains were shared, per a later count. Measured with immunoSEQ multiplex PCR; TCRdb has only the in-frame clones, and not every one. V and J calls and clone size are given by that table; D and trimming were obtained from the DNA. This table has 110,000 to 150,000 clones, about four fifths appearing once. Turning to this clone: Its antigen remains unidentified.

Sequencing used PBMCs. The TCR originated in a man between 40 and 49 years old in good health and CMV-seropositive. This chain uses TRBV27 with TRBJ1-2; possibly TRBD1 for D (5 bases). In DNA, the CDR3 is TGTGCCAGCAGCCAGGGACTTGGCTACACCTTC. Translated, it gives CASSQGLGYTF.